This T cell receptor beta chain was sequenced for a study of shared clonotypes between healthy human individuals. The study, taken as a whole, reports: What naive subsets generally showed was a larger estimated richness than memory subsets showed.

As to this clone: Its antigen is undetermined.

Here immunoSEQ multiplex PCR was the method, and the copy in TCRdb shows in-frame clones only, minus some. The profile shows about 2.4 million clones, around nine tenths of them singletons. CDR3 length equals 11 residues. V was cut by 7 bases and J by 3 bases, with 7 bases left in between. In germline, CDR1 is DFQATT, CDR2 SNEGSKA (reference sequence). The sequence was collected from a man younger than 35 in good health. Sequenced sample: naive CD4+ T cells sorted from blood. The subset: CD45RA+ positively selected. The rearrangement joins TRBV20-1 to TRBJ2-1; no clear D. DNA of the CDR3: TGCAGTGGAACCCTCTACAATGAGCAGTTCTTC. This translates into CSGTLYNEQFF.